This entry describes one T cell receptor (beta chain). The CDR3 consists of 16 residues. The V and J ends lost 7 bases and 3 bases, in that order; junction bases with no gene match: 11. Germline lookup yields CDR1 MDHEN and CDR2 SYDVKM. Participants' own reports of clinical history determined their cohort assignment. In the authors' workflow: Nucleated cell number was recorded as an estimate derived from reference gene primer amplification. Assay: immunoSEQ multiplex PCR; the TCRdb copy retains only in-frame clones and omits some. V, J and clone size were drawn from that table, and D and trimming were deduced from the DNA. The sample yields 150,000 to 200,000 clones, roughly 84% seen once. The data stem from a study of blood T cell repertoires in COVID-19. Study as a whole: Specimens from acute and convalescent COVID-19 originated in the United States, Italy and Spain. Sources were T cells, B-cell-depleted T cells, or PBMCs; the material itself was cDNA or gDNA.

The chain links TRBV28 to TRBJ1-3, with TRBD1 identical over 8 bases. Sequencing was done on a sample of PBMCs or T cells enriched from blood (not recorded which). This sequence was found in a woman in her sixties or seventies who had recovered from COVID-19. This CDR3 reads CASMLPGRGLGNTIYF. The CDR3 DNA reads TGTGCCAGCATGCTGCCAGGCAGGGGGCTTGGAAACACCATATATTTT.